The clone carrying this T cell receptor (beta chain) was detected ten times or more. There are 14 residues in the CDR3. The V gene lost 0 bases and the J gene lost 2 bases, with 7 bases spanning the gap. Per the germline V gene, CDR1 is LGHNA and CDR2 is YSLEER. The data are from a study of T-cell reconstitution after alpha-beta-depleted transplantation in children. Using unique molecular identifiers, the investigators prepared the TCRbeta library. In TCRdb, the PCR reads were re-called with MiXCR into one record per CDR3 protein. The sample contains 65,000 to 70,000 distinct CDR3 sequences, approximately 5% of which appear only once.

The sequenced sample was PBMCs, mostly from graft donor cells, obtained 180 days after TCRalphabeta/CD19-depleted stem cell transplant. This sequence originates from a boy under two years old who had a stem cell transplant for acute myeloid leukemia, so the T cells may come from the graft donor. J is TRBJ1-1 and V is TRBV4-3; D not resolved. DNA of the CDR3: TGCGCCAGCAGCCAAGATCATGCTAACACTGAAGCTTTCTTT. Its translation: CASSQDHANTEAFF.